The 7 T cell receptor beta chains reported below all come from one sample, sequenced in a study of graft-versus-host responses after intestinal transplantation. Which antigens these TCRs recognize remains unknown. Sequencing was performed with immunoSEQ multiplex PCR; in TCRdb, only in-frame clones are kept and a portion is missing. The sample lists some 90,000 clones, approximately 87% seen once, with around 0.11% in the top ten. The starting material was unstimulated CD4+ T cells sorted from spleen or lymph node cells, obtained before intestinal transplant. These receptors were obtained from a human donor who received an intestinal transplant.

The CDR3 is CASRSTGWTEAFF. The CDR3 nucleotides are TGTGCCAGCAGGTCGACAGGGTGGACTGAAGCTTTCTTT. The genes are TRBV6-5 and TRBJ1-1; the match to TRBD1 covers 7 bases. Germline-derived CDR1 and CDR2 are MNHEY and SVGAGI. V lost 6 bases, J lost 5 bases, and 6 bases stayed unmatched. The CDR3 consists of 13 residues.

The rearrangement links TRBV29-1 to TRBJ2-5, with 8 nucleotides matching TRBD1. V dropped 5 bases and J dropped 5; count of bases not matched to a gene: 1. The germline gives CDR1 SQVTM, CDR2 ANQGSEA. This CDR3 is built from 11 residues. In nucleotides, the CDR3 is TGCAGCGTTAACAGGGGGGAGACCCAGTACTTC. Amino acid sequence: CSVNRGETQYF.

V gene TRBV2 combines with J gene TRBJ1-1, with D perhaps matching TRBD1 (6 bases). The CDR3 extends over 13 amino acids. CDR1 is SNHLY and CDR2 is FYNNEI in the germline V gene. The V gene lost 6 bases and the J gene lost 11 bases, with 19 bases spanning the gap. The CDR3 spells CASRGGLTGKAFF. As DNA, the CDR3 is TGTGCCAGCAGGGGGGGGCTTACAGGGAAGGCTTTCTTT.

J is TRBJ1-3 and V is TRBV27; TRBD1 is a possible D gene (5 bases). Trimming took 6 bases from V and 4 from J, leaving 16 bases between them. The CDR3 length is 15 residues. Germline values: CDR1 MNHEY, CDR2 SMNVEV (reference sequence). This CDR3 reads CASSSWGGRGNTIYF. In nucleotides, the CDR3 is TGTGCCAGCAGCTCTTGGGGGGGGAGGGGAAACACCATATATTTT.

CDR3 sequence reads: CASSLLAGGNIQYF. The CDR3 nucleotides are TGTGCCAGCAGCTTACTAGCGGGGGGAAACATTCAGTACTTC. This sequence joins TRBV9 and TRBJ2-4, with 12 bases fitting TRBD2. The CDR3 is 14 amino acids. Germline lookup yields CDR1 SGDLS and CDR2 YYNGEE. Germline trimming cut 4 bases from V and 6 bases from J; bases unmatched to any gene: 2.

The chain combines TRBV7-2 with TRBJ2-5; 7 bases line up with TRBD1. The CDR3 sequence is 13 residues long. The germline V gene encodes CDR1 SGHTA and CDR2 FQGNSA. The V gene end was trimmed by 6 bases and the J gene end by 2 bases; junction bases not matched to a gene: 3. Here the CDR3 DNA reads TGTGCCAGCAGGGCAGGGGGACAAGAGACCCAGTACTTC. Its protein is CASRAGGQETQYF.

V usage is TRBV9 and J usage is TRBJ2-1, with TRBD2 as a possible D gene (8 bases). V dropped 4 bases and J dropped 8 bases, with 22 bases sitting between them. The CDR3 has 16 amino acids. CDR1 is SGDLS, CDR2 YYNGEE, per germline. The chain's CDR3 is CASSPREGQGGHEQFF. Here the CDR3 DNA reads TGTGCCAGCAGCCCCCGGGAGGGGCAGGGGGGTCATGAGCAGTTCTTC.